These 7 T cell receptor beta chains were sequenced from one sample in a study of CD8 T cells in Susac syndrome. With random hexamers, roughly 0.45 to 1 ug RNA was reverse transcribed. TCRdb called the immunoSEQ multiplex PCR reads again in MiXCR, with one record for every CDR3 protein. This sample carries about 76,000 distinct CDR3 sequences, around 90% of them seen once, and the ten largest clones take around 0.49%. The sequencing input was CD8+ T cells from PBMCs. The source is a human donor with multiple sclerosis.

This chain links TRBV27 with TRBJ2-2; D remains ambiguous. Trimming took 10 bases from V and 2 from J, leaving 8 bases between them. The CDR3 sequence is 12 residues long. The germline V gene encodes CDR1 MNHEY and CDR2 SMNVEV (reference sequence). The CDR3: CATAFNTGELFF. The CDR3 coding sequence is TGTGCCACAGCTTTTAACACCGGGGAGCTGTTTTTT.

This chain connects TRBV27 to TRBJ2-4; D might be TRBD1 or TRBD2, each matching 6 bases. The CDR3 contains 14 residues. Germline V gives CDR1 MNHEY, CDR2 SMNVEV (reference sequence). V lost 8 bases to trimming and J lost 6 bases, with 17 bases between them. The CDR3 sequence is CASVLSGGGNIQYF. In DNA, the CDR3 is TGTGCCAGCGTTTTATCAGGAGGGGGAAACATTCAGTACTTC.

The chain combines TRBV9 with TRBJ2-5; D ambiguous. The germline V gene encodes CDR1 SGDLS and CDR2 YYNGEE. The V end was cut by 2 bases, the J end by 5 bases, with 10 bases between. The CDR3 spans 13 residues. CDR3 region: CASSVGVLETQYF. DNA for the CDR3: TGTGCCAGCAGCGTCGGTGTGTTGGAGACCCAGTACTTC.

The gene calls are TRBV27 and TRBJ1-1, with D uncertain. Germline CDR1 MNHEY, CDR2 SMNVEV (reference sequence). The ends were cut back, 3 bases at V and 0 bases at J, with 14 bases in the middle. The CDR3 is made up of 16 amino acids. CDR3 sequence reads: CASSLDFPTVNTEAFF. CDR3 DNA: TGTGCCAGCAGTTTGGATTTCCCGACGGTGAACACTGAAGCTTTCTTT.

The chain recombines TRBV12-3 or TRBV12-4 with TRBJ2-2; tentative D call: TRBD1 (6 bases). Trimming removed 5 bases from V and 6 bases from J, with 31 bases in between. The CDR3 is made up of 20 amino acids. CDR3 sequence: CASSTNQGLASYGVPGELFF. The CDR3 nucleotides are TGTGCCAGCAGTACGAACCAGGGGTTGGCTAGCTATGGGGTACCCGGGGAGCTGTTTTTT.

This CDR3 is CASSEWLEERVTPYEQYF. Written as DNA, the CDR3 is TGTGCCAGCAGTGAATGGCTTGAGGAGCGGGTAACCCCCTACGAGCAGTACTTC. The J gene is TRBJ2-7, the V gene TRBV2, with D perhaps TRBD2 (6 bases). Looked up from germline, CDR1 is SNHLY and CDR2 is FYNNEI. The V end was cut by 2 bases, the J end by 2 bases, with 22 bases between. CDR3 length: 18 amino acids.

This chain links TRBV23-1 with TRBJ2-5; perhaps D is TRBD1 or TRBD2 (5 bases each). TRBV23-1 is an open reading frame, and its role is uncertain. V shed 0 bases and J shed 1 base, with 18 bases lying between them. The CDR3 has 18 residues. CDR3 sequence (DNA): TGCGCCAGCAGTCAATCGTCGGCCCAAGAGGGGCCCCAAGAGACCCAGTACTTC. Translation gives CASSQSSAQEGPQETQYF.